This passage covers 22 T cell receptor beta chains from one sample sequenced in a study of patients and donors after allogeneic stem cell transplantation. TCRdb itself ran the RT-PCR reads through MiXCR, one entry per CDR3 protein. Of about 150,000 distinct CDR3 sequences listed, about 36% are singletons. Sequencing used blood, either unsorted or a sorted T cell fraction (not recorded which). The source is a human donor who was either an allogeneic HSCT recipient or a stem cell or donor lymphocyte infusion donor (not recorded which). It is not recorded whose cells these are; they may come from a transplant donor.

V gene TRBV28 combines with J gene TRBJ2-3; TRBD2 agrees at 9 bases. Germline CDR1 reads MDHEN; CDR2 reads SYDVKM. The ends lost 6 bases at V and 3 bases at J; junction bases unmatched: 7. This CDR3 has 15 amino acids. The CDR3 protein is CASRRGGGETDTQYF. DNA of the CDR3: TGTGCCAGCAGGCGAGGCGGGGGGGAGACAGATACGCAGTATTTT.

The CDR3 reads CASNIITGTGDQPQHF. The CDR3, as DNA: TGTGCCAGCAACATCATCACCGGGACAGGGGATCAGCCCCAGCATTTT. V usage is TRBV7-2 and J usage is TRBJ1-5, with TRBD1 matching over 10 bases. CDR1 is SGHTA, CDR2 FQGNSA, per germline. The V gene end was trimmed by 7 bases and the J gene end by 5 bases; junction bases not matched to a gene: 11. The CDR3 is made up of 16 amino acids.

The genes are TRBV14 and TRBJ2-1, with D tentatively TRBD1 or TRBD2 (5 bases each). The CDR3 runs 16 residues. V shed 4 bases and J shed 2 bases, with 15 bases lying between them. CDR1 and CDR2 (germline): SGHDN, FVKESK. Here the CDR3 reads CASSRRGTDAYNEQFF. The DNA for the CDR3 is TGTGCCAGCAGCCGCCGGGGCACAGACGCCTACAATGAGCAGTTCTTC. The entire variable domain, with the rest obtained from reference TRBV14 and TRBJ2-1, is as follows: EAGVTQFPSHSVIEKGQTVTLRCDPISGHDNLYWYRRVMGKEIKFLLHFVKESKQDESGMPNNRFLAERTGGTYSTLKVQPAELEDSGVYFCASSRRGTDAYNEQFFGPGTRLTVL.

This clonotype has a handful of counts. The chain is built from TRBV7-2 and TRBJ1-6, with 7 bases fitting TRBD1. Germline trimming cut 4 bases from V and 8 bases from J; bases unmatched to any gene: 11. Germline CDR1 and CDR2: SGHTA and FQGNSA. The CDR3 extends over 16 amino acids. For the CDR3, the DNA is TGTGCCAGCAGCTACCCACAGGGGATGGAGCATTCACCCCTCCACTTT. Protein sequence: CASSYPQGMEHSPLHF.

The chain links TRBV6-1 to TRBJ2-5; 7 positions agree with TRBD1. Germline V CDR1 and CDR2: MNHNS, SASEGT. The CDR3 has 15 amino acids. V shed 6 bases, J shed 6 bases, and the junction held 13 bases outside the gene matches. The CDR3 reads CASSPRQGRIKTQYF. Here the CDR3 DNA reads TGTGCCAGCAGCCCTCGACAGGGTCGCATAAAGACCCAGTACTTC.

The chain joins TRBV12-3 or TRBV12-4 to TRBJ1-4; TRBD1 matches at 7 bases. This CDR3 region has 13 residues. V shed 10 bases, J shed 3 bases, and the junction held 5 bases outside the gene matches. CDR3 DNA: TGTGCCACTTCCGGGACAGCTAATGAAAAACTGTTTTTT. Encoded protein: CATSGTANEKLFF.

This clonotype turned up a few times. The CDR3: CASSFLQGISNTEAFF. DNA of the CDR3: TGTGCCAGCAGTTTCCTACAGGGGATTTCGAACACTGAAGCTTTCTTT. V gene TRBV12-3 or TRBV12-4 combines with J gene TRBJ1-1; 7 bases are shared with TRBD1. The CDR3 runs 16 residues. V was clipped by 3 bases and J by 1 base; unmatched bases: 8.

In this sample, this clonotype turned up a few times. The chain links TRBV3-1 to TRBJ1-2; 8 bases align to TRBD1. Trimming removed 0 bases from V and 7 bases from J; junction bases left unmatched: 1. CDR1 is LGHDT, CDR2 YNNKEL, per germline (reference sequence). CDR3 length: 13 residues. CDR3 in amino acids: CASSQDGTGGYTF. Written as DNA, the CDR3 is TGTGCCAGCAGCCAAGACGGGACAGGTGGCTACACCTTC.

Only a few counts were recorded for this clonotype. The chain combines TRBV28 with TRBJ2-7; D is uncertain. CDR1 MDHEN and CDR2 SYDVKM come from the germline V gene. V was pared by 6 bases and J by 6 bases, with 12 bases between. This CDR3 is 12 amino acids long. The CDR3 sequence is CASRSAGSEQYF. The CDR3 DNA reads TGTGCCAGCAGGTCGGCTGGAAGCGAGCAGTACTTC.

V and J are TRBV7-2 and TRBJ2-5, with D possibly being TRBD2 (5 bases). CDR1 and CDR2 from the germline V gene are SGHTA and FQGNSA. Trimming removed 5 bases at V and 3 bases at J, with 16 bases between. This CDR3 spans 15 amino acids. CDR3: CASSVSGLIEETQYF. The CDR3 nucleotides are TGTGCCAGCAGCGTTTCGGGATTGATTGAAGAGACCCAGTACTTC.

CDR3 protein: CSASTGLKSNSPLHF. CDR3 nucleotide sequence: TGCAGTGCTAGCACGGGGCTGAAATCTAATTCACCCCTCCACTTT. The genes are TRBV20-1 and TRBJ1-6, with TRBD1 as a possible D gene (5 bases). CDR1 and CDR2 from the germline V gene are DFQATT and SNEGSKA (reference sequence). The CDR3 extends over 15 amino acids. The ends were cut back, 3 bases at V and 6 bases at J, with 15 bases in the middle.

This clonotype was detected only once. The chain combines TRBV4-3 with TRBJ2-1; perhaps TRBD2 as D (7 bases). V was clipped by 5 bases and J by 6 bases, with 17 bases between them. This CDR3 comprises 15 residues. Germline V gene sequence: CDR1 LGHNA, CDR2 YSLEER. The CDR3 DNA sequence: TGCGCCAGCAGCGGGCGCGGGGGCCCCAGCAATGAGCAGTTCTTC. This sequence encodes CASSGRGGPSNEQFF.

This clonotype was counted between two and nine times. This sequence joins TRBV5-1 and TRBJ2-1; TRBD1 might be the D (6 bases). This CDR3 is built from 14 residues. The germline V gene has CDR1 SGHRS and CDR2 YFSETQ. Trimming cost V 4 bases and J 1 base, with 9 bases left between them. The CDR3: CASSRGQSYNEQFF. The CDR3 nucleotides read TGCGCCAGCAGCCGGGGACAATCCTACAATGAGCAGTTCTTC. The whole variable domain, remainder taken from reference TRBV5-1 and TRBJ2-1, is KAGVTQTPRYLIKTRGQQVTLSCSPISGHRSVSWYQQTPGQGLQFLFEYFSETQRNKGNFPGRFSGRQFSNSRSEMNVSTLELGDSALYLCASSRGQSYNEQFFGPGTRLTVL.

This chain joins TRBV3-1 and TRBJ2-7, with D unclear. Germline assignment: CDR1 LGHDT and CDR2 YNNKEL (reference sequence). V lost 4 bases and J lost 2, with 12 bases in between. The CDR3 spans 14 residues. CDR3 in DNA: TGTGCCAGCAGCCTTCTCGGAGAGACCTACGAGCAGTACTTC. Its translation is CASSLLGETYEQYF.

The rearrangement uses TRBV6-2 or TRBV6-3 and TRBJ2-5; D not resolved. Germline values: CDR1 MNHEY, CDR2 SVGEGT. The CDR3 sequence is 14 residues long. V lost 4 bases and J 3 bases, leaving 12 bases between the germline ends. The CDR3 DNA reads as TGTGCCAGCAGTTGGAACTGGAACGAAGAGACCCAGTACTTC. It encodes CASSWNWNEETQYF.

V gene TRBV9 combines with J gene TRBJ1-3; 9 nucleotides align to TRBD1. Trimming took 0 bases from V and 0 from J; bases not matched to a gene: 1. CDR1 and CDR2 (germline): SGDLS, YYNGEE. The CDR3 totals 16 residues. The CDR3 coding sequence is TGTGCCAGCAGCGTAGGGACAGGGGTCTCTGGAAACACCATATATTTT. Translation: CASSVGTGVSGNTIYF.

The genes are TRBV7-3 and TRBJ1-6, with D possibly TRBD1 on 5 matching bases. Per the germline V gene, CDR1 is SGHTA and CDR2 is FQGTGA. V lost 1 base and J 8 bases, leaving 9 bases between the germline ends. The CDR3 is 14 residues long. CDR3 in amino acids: CASSLRGSDSPLHF. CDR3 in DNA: TGTGCCAGCAGCTTAAGGGGCTCAGATTCACCCCTCCACTTT.

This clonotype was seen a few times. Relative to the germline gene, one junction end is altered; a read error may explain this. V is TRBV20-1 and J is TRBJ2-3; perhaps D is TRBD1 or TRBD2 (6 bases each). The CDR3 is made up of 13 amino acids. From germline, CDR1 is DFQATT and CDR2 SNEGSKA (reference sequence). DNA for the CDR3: TGCAGTGCTAGAGATGCGAGGGGGGATACGCAGTGTTTT. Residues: CSARDARGDTQCF.

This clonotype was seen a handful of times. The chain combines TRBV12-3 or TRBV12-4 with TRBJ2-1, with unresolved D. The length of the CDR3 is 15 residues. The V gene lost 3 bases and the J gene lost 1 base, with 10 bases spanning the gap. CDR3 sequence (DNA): TGTGCCAGCAGTTTCGCTAGGTCGTCCTACAATGAGCAGTTCTTC. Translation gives CASSFARSSYNEQFF.

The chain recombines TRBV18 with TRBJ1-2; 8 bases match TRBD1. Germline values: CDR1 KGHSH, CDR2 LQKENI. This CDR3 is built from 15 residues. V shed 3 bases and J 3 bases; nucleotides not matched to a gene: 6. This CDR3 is CASSPMDRVDYGYTF. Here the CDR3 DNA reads TGTGCCAGCTCACCCATGGACAGGGTGGACTATGGCTACACCTTC.

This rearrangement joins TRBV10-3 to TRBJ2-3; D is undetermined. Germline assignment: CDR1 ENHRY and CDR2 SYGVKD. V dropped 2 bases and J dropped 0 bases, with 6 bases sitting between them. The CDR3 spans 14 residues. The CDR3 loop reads CAISEGPSTDTQYF. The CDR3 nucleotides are TGTGCCATCAGTGAGGGACCGAGCACAGATACGCAGTATTTT.

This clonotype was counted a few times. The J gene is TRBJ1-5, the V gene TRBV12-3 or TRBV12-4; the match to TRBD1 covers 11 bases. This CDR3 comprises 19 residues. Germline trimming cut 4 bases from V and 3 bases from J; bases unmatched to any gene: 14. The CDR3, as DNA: TGTGCCAGCAGTTGGGGGACAGGGGGTATTTACGTCGACAATCAGCCCCAGCATTTT. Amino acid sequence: CASSWGTGGIYVDNQPQHF.